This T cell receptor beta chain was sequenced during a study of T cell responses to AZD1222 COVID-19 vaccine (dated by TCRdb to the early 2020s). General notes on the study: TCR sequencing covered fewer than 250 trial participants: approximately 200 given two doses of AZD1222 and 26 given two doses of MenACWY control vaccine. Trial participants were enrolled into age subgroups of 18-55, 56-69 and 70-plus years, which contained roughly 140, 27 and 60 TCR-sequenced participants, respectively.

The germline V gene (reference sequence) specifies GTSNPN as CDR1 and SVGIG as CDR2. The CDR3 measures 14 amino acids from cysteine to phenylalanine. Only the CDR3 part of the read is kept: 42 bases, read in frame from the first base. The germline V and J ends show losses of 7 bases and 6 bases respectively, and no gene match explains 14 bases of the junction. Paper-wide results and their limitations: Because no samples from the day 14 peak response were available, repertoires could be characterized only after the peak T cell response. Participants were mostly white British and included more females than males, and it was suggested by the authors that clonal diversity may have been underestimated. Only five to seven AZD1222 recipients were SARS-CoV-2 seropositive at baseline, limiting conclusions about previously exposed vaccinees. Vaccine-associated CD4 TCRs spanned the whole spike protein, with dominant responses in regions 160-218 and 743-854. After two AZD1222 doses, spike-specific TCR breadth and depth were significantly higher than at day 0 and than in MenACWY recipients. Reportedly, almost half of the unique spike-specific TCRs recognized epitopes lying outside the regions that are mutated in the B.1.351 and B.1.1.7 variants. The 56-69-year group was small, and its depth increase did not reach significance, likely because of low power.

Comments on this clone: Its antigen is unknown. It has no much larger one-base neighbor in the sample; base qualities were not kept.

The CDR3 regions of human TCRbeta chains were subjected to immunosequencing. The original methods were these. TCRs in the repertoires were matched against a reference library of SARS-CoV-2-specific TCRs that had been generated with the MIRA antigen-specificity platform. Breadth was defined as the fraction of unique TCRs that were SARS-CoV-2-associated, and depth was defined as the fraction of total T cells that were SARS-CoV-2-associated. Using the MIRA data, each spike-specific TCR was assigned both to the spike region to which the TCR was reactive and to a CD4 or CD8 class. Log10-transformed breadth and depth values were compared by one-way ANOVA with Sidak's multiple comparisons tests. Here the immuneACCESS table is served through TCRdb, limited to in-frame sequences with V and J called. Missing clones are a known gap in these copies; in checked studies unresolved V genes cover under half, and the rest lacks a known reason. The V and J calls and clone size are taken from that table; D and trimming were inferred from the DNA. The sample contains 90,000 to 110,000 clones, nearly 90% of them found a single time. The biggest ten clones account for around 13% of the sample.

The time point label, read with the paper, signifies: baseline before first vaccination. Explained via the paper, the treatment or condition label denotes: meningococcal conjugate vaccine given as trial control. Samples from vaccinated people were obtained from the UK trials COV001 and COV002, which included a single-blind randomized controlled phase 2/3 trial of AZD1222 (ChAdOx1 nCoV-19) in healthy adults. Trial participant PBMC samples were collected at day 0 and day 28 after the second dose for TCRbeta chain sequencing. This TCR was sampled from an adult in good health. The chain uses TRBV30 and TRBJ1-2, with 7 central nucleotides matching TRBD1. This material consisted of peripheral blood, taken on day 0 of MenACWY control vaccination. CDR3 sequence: CASQGGGLMDGYTF. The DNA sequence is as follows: TGTGCCTCCCAGGGGGGGGGCTTGATGGATGGCTACACCTTC.